This is a list of T cell receptor beta chains from one sample in a study of response to subunit inactivated influenza vaccine. TCRdb independently ran MiXCR on the RT-PCR reads; one entry per CDR3 protein. This sample has hundreds of thousands of distinct CDR3 sequences, with around 9.9% found just once. The source was PBMCs from blood, collected roughly 6 weeks after vaccination. These TCRs come from a man aged 50-59 years who received an inactivated influenza vaccine. Each CDR3 is given without its conserved first and last residue.

TRBV12-3/TRBV12-4 | ASSLGGGALNEQF
TRBV5-6 | ASRITGGQETQY
TRBV6-2/TRBV6-3 | ASSARGGTGDLYEQY
TRBV20-1 | SARVGPGELF
TRBV4-3 | ASSRDRKGRTEAF
TRBV6-5 | ASSYSVRSHEQY
TRBV4-1 | ASSLIAGGLQETQY
TRBV9 | ASSVAGQGAQY
TRBV2 | ASRGRGPGNTIY
TRBV6-2/TRBV6-3 | ASSYLRPGNTEAF
TRBV3-1 | ASSQVLRLQRSYNEQF
TRBV3-1 | ASRRTSSNTGELF
TRBV7-2 | ASSLLGTDNYGYT
TRBV12-3/TRBV12-4 | ASSFRPPGSQPQH
TRBV7-3 | ASSYAGSHFSFPGANVLT
TRBV12-3/TRBV12-4 | ASSLLRAHAF
TRBV7-2 | ASSLAEGLNTGELF
TRBV4-3 | ASSQGSPGELF
TRBV11-3 | ASSMLGLGEQF
TRBV24-1 | ATSERDGLNEQF
TRBV4-3 | ASSYATGGEGYT
TRBV6-5 | ASSTRGTGPWTNEKLF
TRBV5-1 | ASNTRGPTGELF
TRBV12-3/TRBV12-4 | ASSLTGGARTGELF
TRBV29-1 | SVSSGQETQY
TRBV20-1 | SAKPLDSHLEQF
TRBV7-2 | ASRRGHNYEQY
TRBV29-1 | SVESRTGRSGANVLT
TRBV10-3 | AIKPGIISGNTIY
TRBV27 | ASSLLPGLSEQF
TRBV7-2 | ASSPDRGRETQY
TRBV7-9 | ASSPRNKGPRNEQF
TRBV4-2 | ASSQELGQGTTAGRSNEQF
TRBV6-5 | ASSYVPPNEQF
TRBV12-3/TRBV12-4 | ASSLRHPKDNEQF
TRBV6-2/TRBV6-3 | ASINWASGIDTQY
TRBV18 | ASSQDLNTEAF
TRBV6-5 | ASIGSGALH
TRBV7-2 | ASSTGTGKRELF